What follows are 8 T cell receptor beta chains derived from one specimen sequenced in a study of identical twins. MiXCR was run by TCRdb on the 5' RACE reads, yielding one entry per CDR3 protein. The top ten hold around 0.98% of the sample, which has hundreds of thousands of distinct CDR3 sequences, 8.6% seen once. Separately, the same data were catalogued under a study of yellow fever vaccine responses in identical twins.

The sample consisted of PBMCs. These receptors all come from a woman younger than 35 in good health.

This clonotype was observed many times. The chain links TRBV4-1 to TRBJ1-1; D call uncertain. V was shortened by 1 base and J by 0 bases, with 12 bases between the two germline ends. From germline, CDR1 is MGHRA and CDR2 YSYEKL. This CDR3 contains 16 residues. CDR3 protein: CASSQVVGIMNTEAFF. The CDR3 region has the DNA TGCGCCAGCAGCCAAGTTGTGGGGATAATGAACACTGAAGCTTTCTTT.

This clonotype was counted a few times. This chain joins TRBV20-1 and TRBJ1-2; 8 bases agree with TRBD1. The CDR3 has 15 residues. J was trimmed by 7 bases and V by 3 bases; bases with no gene match: 13. Germline assignment: CDR1 DFQATT and CDR2 SNEGSKA (reference sequence). The DNA for the CDR3 is TGCAGTGCTAGTAGGGCAGGGGGCGCACGGAGTGGCTACACCTTC. This sequence encodes CSASRAGGARSGYTF.

The CDR3 loop reads CASNLVGGRYSYNEQFF. Here the CDR3 DNA reads TGTGCCAGCAACCTGGTGGGAGGACGGTACTCCTACAATGAGCAGTTCTTC. The chain carries TRBV27 and TRBJ2-1; TRBD2 might be the D (6 bases). V was trimmed by 7 bases and J by 0 bases, leaving 19 bases between them. This CDR3 has 17 amino acids. The germline CDR1 and CDR2 sequences are MNHEY and SMNVEV (reference sequence).

There are a few counts of this clonotype. The chain uses TRBV2 and TRBJ2-7, with 8 nucleotides matching TRBD2. V was clipped by 3 bases and J by 0 bases; unmatched bases: 4. The CDR3 covers 15 residues. Germline V lookup: CDR1 SNHLY, CDR2 FYNNEI. CDR3 residues: CASSDPGGLSYEQYF. CDR3 nucleotides: TGTGCCAGCAGTGATCCGGGGGGGCTCTCCTACGAGCAGTACTTC.

This clonotype was counted at least ten times. The rearrangement joins TRBV20-1 to TRBJ2-5; TRBD2 matches at 9 bases. V was pared by 5 bases and J by 6 bases, with 13 bases of the junction left unmatched. Per germline, CDR1 DFQATT and CDR2 SNEGSKA (reference sequence). The CDR3 consists of 15 residues. CDR3 sequence: CSAPLAGEGRKTQYF. DNA of the CDR3: TGCAGTGCTCCGTTAGCGGGAGAGGGACGTAAGACCCAGTACTTC.

On this clonotype: The junction does not match germline at one end; this may be a read error. The chain is built from TRBV6-1 and TRBJ1-5, with a possible D match to TRBD1 (5 bases). The germline gives CDR1 MNHNS, CDR2 SASEGT. CDR3 length equals 15 residues. In DNA form, the CDR3 reads TGTGCCAGCATTGAAGGGACCGGCGTGGCGCGGTCCCAGCATTTT. Amino acid sequence: CASIEGTGVARSQHF.

In its sample, this clonotype was seen a few times. V usage is TRBV20-1 and J usage is TRBJ2-4, with 10 bases lining up with TRBD2. The CDR3 is 13 amino acids. The V and J ends lost 3 bases and 6 bases, in that order; junction bases with no gene match: 2. Germline assignment: CDR1 DFQATT and CDR2 SNEGSKA (reference sequence). The CDR3 region has the DNA TGCAGTGCTAGTTTAGCGGGGGGAAACATTCAGTACTTC. It yields the protein CSASLAGGNIQYF.

This clonotype was seen only a few times. The V gene is TRBV5-1, the J gene TRBJ1-5; 9 bases align to TRBD1. The CDR3 covers 15 residues. After removal of 0 bases from V and 5 bases from J, the junction contained 3 bases not matched to a gene. Germline CDR1 is SGHRS and CDR2 is YFSETQ. CDR3 amino acids: CASSLDGQGYQPQHF. The CDR3 DNA follows: TGCGCCAGCAGCTTGGATGGACAGGGGTATCAGCCCCAGCATTTT. Full variable domain (remainder filled in from reference TRBV5-1 and TRBJ1-5): KAGVTQTPRYLIKTRGQQVTLSCSPISGHRSVSWYQQTPGQGLQFLFEYFSETQRNKGNFPGRFSGRQFSNSRSEMNVSTLELGDSALYLCASSLDGQGYQPQHFGDGTRLSIL.